The 5 T cell receptor beta chains below all came from one sample that was sequenced in a study of shared clonotypes between healthy human individuals. Here immunoSEQ multiplex PCR was the method, and the copy in TCRdb shows in-frame clones only, minus some. Found here are roughly 1 million clones, about 80% of them singletons; the top ten hold 1.4%. The specimen was memory CD4+ T cells sorted from blood. Subset given: CD45RA-negative fraction. These TCRs come from a man between 18 and 29 years old in good health.

This clone was picked up a small number of times. The rearrangement links TRBV18 to TRBJ2-7; D gene ambiguous. The CDR3 has 17 residues. Deletions cut 6 bases from V and 5 bases from J, with 26 bases between. CDR1 and CDR2 from the germline V gene are KGHSH and LQKENI. CDR3 bases: TGTGCCAGCTCGCCGAACCCGCCCCGGACGGAGTCCCACGAGCAGTACTTC. Residues: CASSPNPPRTESHEQYF. The entire variable domain, with the rest obtained from reference TRBV18 and TRBJ2-7, is as follows: NAGVMQNPRHLVRRRGQEARLRCSPMKGHSHVYWYRQLPEEGLKFMVYLQKENIIDESGMPKERFSAEFPKEGPSILRIQQVVRGDSAAYFCASSPNPPRTESHEQYFGPGTRLTVT.

The chain employs TRBV19 and TRBJ1-2; 9 bases agree with TRBD1. The length of the CDR3 is 13 residues. Trimming removed 6 bases from V and 6 bases from J; junction bases left unmatched: 5. Germline loops: CDR1 LNHDA, CDR2 SQIVND (reference sequence). The CDR3 bases are TGTGCCAGTAGAGGGACAGGGAGGGATGGCTACACCTTC. Residues: CASRGTGRDGYTF.

CDR3 amino acids: CASSQGLVVSDTQYF. The CDR3 DNA reads as TGTGCCAGTAGTCAGGGACTAGTTGTCTCAGATACGCAGTATTTT. This chain joins TRBV19 and TRBJ2-3; 8 bases match TRBD2. With V trimmed by 5 bases and J by 4 bases, 8 bases remained unmatched. The CDR3 runs to 15 residues. Germline V gives CDR1 LNHDA, CDR2 SQIVND (reference sequence).

With respect to this clone: This CDR3 is also generated by other DNA sequences in the sample. This chain links TRBV18 with TRBJ2-2; D is unresolved. The CDR3 loop spans 12 amino acids. Trimming left V 2 bases short and J 2 bases short, with 0 bases between. The germline V gene encodes CDR1 KGHSH and CDR2 LQKENI. Here the CDR3 DNA reads TGTGCCAGCTCACCAAACACCGGGGAGCTGTTTTTT. Its protein is CASSPNTGELFF.

This rearrangement joins TRBV5-1 to TRBJ2-7, with 10 bases lining up with TRBD2. The trim removed 5 bases at V and 0 bases at J, leaving 5 bases unmatched. CDR1 is SGHRS, CDR2 YFSETQ, per germline. The CDR3 runs 15 residues. This CDR3 is CASRKAGGTSYEQYF. As DNA, the CDR3 is TGCGCCAGCAGGAAAGCGGGGGGGACCTCCTACGAGCAGTACTTC.